These 13 T cell receptor beta chains originate from one sample sequenced in a study of regulatory T cells in long-lasting Graves disease. Construction of the TCR beta libraries employed iRepertoire HTBI primers in conjunction with Arm-PCR of CDR3 regions. One entry per CDR3 protein, called by TCRdb with MiXCR from the multiplex PCR reads. The data show about 460,000 distinct CDR3 sequences, approximately 23% seen once. Time point reported: persistent/refractory GD, antithyroid drugs over 5 years with positive TRAb. PBMCs provided the RNA from which the TCR library was made. This specimen was peripheral blood mononuclear cells (PBMCs), taken when the disease was refractory, from a patient treated with antithyroid drugs. Every receptor here comes from a female donor with Graves disease.

About this clonotype: A junction boundary mismatches the germline segment, possibly from a read error. The V call is TRBV5-1, the J call TRBJ1-1, with D possibly being TRBD1 (6 bases). The germline V gene has CDR1 SGHRS and CDR2 YFSETQ. The CDR3 covers 14 residues. The CDR3 bases are TGCGCCAGCAGTTTGGGGGGACACCACACTGAAGCTTTCTTT. Amino acid sequence: CASSLGGHHTEAFF.

This clonotype was found many times. The chain combines TRBV12-3 or TRBV12-4 with TRBJ1-5, with TRBD1 identical over 7 bases. The CDR3 has 16 amino acids. V shed 5 bases and J 0 bases; nucleotides not matched to a gene: 7. This CDR3 reads CASSSTGDYSNQPQHF. CDR3 bases: TGTGCCAGCAGTAGTACAGGGGACTATAGCAATCAGCCCCAGCATTTT.

This clonotype was counted ten times or more. The V and J genes are TRBV7-2 and TRBJ2-7; D is ambiguous. The CDR3 is 14 residues long. V was shortened by 2 bases and J by 5 bases, with 13 bases between the two germline ends. In germline, CDR1 is SGHTA, CDR2 FQGNSA. The CDR3 spells CASSLWQESDEQYF. In DNA form, the CDR3 reads TGTGCCAGCAGCTTATGGCAGGAGAGCGACGAGCAGTACTTC.

This clonotype was observed many times. This chain links TRBV6-2 or TRBV6-3 with TRBJ2-5; TRBD1 agrees at 8 bases. Trimming removed 0 bases from V and 6 bases from J; junction bases left unmatched: 12. Germline V gives CDR1 MNHEY, CDR2 SVGEGT. This CDR3 has 17 amino acids. CDR3 amino acids: CASSYSGIRGRGQTQYF. The CDR3 coding sequence is TGTGCCAGCAGTTACTCCGGGATCAGGGGGCGAGGACAGACCCAGTACTTC.

This clonotype was seen many times. CDR3 sequence: CATHDNGQETQYF. In DNA, the CDR3 is TGTGCCACCCACGACAATGGACAAGAGACCCAGTACTTC. The chain combines TRBV15 with TRBJ2-5; no clear D. This CDR3 has 13 amino acids. Trimming took 8 bases from V and 2 from J, leaving 12 bases between them. Germline values: CDR1 LNHNV, CDR2 YYDKDF (reference sequence).

This clonotype showed up many times. V gene TRBV29-1 combines with J gene TRBJ2-7; 8 bases align to TRBD1. Germline V CDR1 and CDR2: SQVTM, ANQGSEA. The CDR3 spans 13 residues. With V trimmed by 5 bases and J by 4 bases, 7 bases remained unmatched. Here the CDR3 reads CSVTGTGEYEQYF. The CDR3 coding sequence is TGCAGCGTTACCGGGACAGGCGAGTACGAGCAGTACTTC.

Only a few counts were recorded for this clonotype. V is TRBV6-2 or TRBV6-3 and J is TRBJ1-5, with D unresolved. The CDR3 covers 12 residues. The germline gives CDR1 MNHEY, CDR2 SVGEGT. The V end lost 0 bases, the J end lost 10 bases, and 7 bases lay between the germline ends. The CDR3: CASSYSSGPQHF. The DNA of the CDR3 is TGTGCCAGCAGTTACTCCAGCGGCCCCCAGCATTTT.

This clonotype appeared a few times. The chain combines TRBV9 with TRBJ2-7; D is perhaps TRBD1 or TRBD2 (7 bases each). Trimming stripped 4 bases from V and 1 base from J, with 18 bases between. Germline CDR1 reads SGDLS; CDR2 reads YYNGEE. This CDR3 contains 16 residues. CDR3 coding DNA: TGTGCCAGCAGCCCTAGGGGGGGGACAGTATCCTACGAGCAGTACTTC. Translation: CASSPRGGTVSYEQYF.

This clonotype was recorded many times. This chain joins TRBV28 and TRBJ2-7, with 9 positions matching TRBD1. The CDR3 spans 16 residues. V lost 6 bases, J lost 9 bases, and 18 bases stayed unmatched. Germline assignment: CDR1 MDHEN and CDR2 SYDVKM. CDR3 nucleotide sequence: TGTGCCAGCAGACGGGACAGGGCGGTTAAGTTAGCTGCGCAGTACTTC. Translation: CASRRDRAVKLAAQYF.

With respect to this clonotype: A read error may explain this, as a much larger clone is one base away. The chain has TRBV6-1 and TRBJ1-1; no clear D. Germline CDR1 MNHNS, CDR2 SASEGT. The V gene lost 6 bases and the J gene lost 1 base, with 9 bases spanning the gap. The CDR3 length is 13 residues. CDR3 protein: CASSRERNTEAFF. The CDR3 region has the DNA TGTGCCAGCAGCAGAGAGAGGAACACTGAAGCTTTCTTT.

The sample holds many counts of this clonotype. The chain's CDR3 is CASSVLAGGRYEQYF. The CDR3 DNA sequence: TGTGCCAGCAGTGTCTTAGCGGGAGGGAGGTACGAGCAGTACTTC. The V gene is TRBV6-1, the J gene TRBJ2-7; the match to TRBD2 covers 11 bases. Trimming removed 4 bases from V and 4 bases from J; junction bases left unmatched: 6. Germline CDR1 MNHNS, CDR2 SASEGT. The CDR3 is 15 residues long.

V gene TRBV7-9 combines with J gene TRBJ1-2, with unresolved D. Germline V gives CDR1 SEHNR, CDR2 FQNEAQ (reference sequence). V was trimmed by 1 base and J by 6 bases, leaving 15 bases between them. CDR3 length: 15 amino acids. CDR3 residues: CASSLERGVADGYTF. DNA of the CDR3: TGTGCCAGCAGCTTAGAGCGGGGAGTCGCTGATGGCTACACCTTC.

The chain employs TRBV6-1 and TRBJ2-7, with 7 bases matching TRBD1. The trim removed 6 bases at V and 10 bases at J, leaving 9 bases unmatched. This CDR3 region has 12 residues. Germline CDR1 MNHNS, CDR2 SASEGT. CDR3 loop: CASSEYRGLQYF. DNA for the CDR3: TGTGCCAGCAGCGAATACAGGGGCCTACAGTACTTC.